The next 32 T cell receptor beta chains were all read from a single sample in a study of beta chain features in type 1 diabetes. The study, taken as a whole, reports: Moderately but significantly shorter TCRB CDR3s were found in Type 1 diabetes patients in all four CD4+ subsets.

Reverse transcription of all isolated RNA meant that expressed TCRB transcripts were sequenced. Clones were sequenced by immunoSEQ multiplex PCR, and TCRdb holds only the in-frame ones, with some missing. Among more than 300,000 clones, roughly a tenth were seen once, and the ten largest hold less than 1.2%. The antigens these receptors bind are not known. The sample taken for sequencing was central memory CD4+ T cells from blood. Receptor source: a man aged 30-40 years with type 1 diabetes.

In its sample, this clone was seen a few times. V is TRBV19 and J is TRBJ1-2; tentative D call: TRBD1 (5 bases). The CDR3 spans 15 residues. V was pared by 2 bases and J by 6 bases, with 16 bases between. The germline V gene has CDR1 LNHDA and CDR2 SQIVND (reference sequence). The CDR3 protein is CASSIIQGGFDGYTF. The CDR3, as DNA: TGTGCCAGTAGTATAATCCAGGGTGGTTTCGATGGCTACACCTTC.

The sample holds a few counts of this clone. The rearrangement links TRBV28 to TRBJ2-1; tentatively, D is TRBD1 or TRBD2 (5 bases each). V shed 7 bases and J shed 7 bases, with 11 bases lying between them. The germline V gene encodes CDR1 MDHEN and CDR2 SYDVKM. The CDR3 has 12 amino acids. CDR3 sequence reads: CASNEGWNEQFF. DNA for the CDR3: TGTGCCAGCAATGAGGGGTGGAATGAGCAGTTCTTC. Filled out from reference TRBV28 and TRBJ2-1, the complete variable domain reads DVKVTQSSRYLVKRTGEKVFLECVQDMDHENMFWYRQDPGLGLRLIYFSYDVKMKEKGDIPEGYSVSREKKERFSLILESASTNQTSMYLCASNEGWNEQFFGPGTRLTVL.

This clone was seen more than once but under ten times. The CDR3 spells CASSLGASNVGNSPLHF. Written as DNA, the CDR3 is TGCGCCAGCAGCTTGGGGGCATCCAACGTGGGAAATTCACCCCTCCACTTT. The chain couples TRBV5-1 to TRBJ1-6; D remains unclear. CDR3 length equals 17 residues. Trimming removed 0 bases from V and 7 bases from J, with 17 bases in between. Germline V gives CDR1 SGHRS, CDR2 YFSETQ.

This chain uses TRBV10-3 with TRBJ2-5, with D possibly TRBD2 on 6 matching bases. Germline V gene sequence: CDR1 ENHRY, CDR2 SYGVKD. V lost 10 bases and J 1 base, leaving 13 bases between the germline ends. The CDR3 has 13 residues. CDR3 residues: CATGETSQETQYF. The CDR3 DNA is TGTGCCACGGGGGAGACTAGCCAAGAGACCCAGTACTTC.

This rearrangement joins TRBV30 to TRBJ1-5; possible D gene TRBD1, 5 bases. The CDR3 extends over 13 amino acids. CDR1 is GTSNPN and CDR2 is SVGIG in the germline V gene (reference sequence). V lost 5 bases, J lost 3 bases, and 11 bases lay in between. The DNA for the CDR3 is TGTGCCTGGGGAAAGGGGTTCAATCAGCCCCAGCATTTT. This encodes CAWGKGFNQPQHF.

This clone was picked up a small number of times. The J gene is TRBJ2-7, the V gene TRBV6-6, with 11 bases fitting TRBD2. The CDR3 is 15 residues long. V dropped 7 bases and J dropped 4; count of bases not matched to a gene: 9. Germline-derived CDR1 and CDR2 are MNHNY and SVGAGI (reference sequence). Written as DNA, the CDR3 is TGTGCCAGCACTATAGGACTAGCGGGTGCATACGAGCAGTACTTC. Amino acids: CASTIGLAGAYEQYF.

The rearrangement uses TRBV2 and TRBJ2-7, with 9 bases that match TRBD1. The CDR3 consists of 15 residues. Germline values: CDR1 SNHLY, CDR2 FYNNEI. With 6 bases clipped from V and 3 bases from J, the junction kept 9 bases outside the gene matches. The CDR3 nucleotides are TGTGCCAGCAGGGAGGACAGGGGCGCTATCTACGAGCAGTACTTC. Translated: CASREDRGAIYEQYF.

This clone has ten or more counts. This rearrangement joins TRBV18 to TRBJ2-7, with TRBD1 identical over 9 bases. Germline values: CDR1 KGHSH, CDR2 LQKENI. This CDR3 region has 14 residues. The V and J ends lost 3 bases and 2 bases, in that order; junction bases with no gene match: 2. Here the CDR3 DNA reads TGTGCCAGCTCACCTAGACAGGGGGCCTACGAGCAGTACTTC. It is translated as CASSPRQGAYEQYF.

This clone was observed a handful of times. The chain uses TRBV5-1 and TRBJ2-1; the D gene is possibly TRBD2 (6 bases). The V gene lost 3 bases and the J gene lost 6 bases, with 13 bases spanning the gap. CDR3 size: 14 residues. Germline V gene lookup returns CDR1 SGHRS and CDR2 YFSETQ. DNA for the CDR3: TGCGCCAGCAGCTCTTCCAGCGGGCGCAATGAGCAGTTCTTC. As protein: CASSSSSGRNEQFF.

This clone was picked up many times. The chain couples TRBV10-3 to TRBJ2-7; weak D call: TRBD1 (5 bases). Trimming stripped 6 bases from V and 2 bases from J, with 11 bases between. Germline lookup yields CDR1 ENHRY and CDR2 SYGVKD. This CDR3 is 13 amino acids long. CDR3 sequence: CAISIDSTYEQYF. The CDR3 coding sequence is TGTGCCATCAGCATCGACAGCACCTACGAGCAGTACTTC.

The table lists this clone with a few counts. CDR3 residues: CASHQETQYF. CDR3 DNA: TGTGCCAGCCATCAAGAGACCCAGTACTTC. V gene TRBV6-1 combines with J gene TRBJ2-5; D is unclear. The CDR3 spans 10 residues. Per the germline V gene, CDR1 is MNHNS and CDR2 is SASEGT. V was shortened by 8 bases and J by 2 bases, with 3 bases between the two germline ends.

The chain joins TRBV6-5 to TRBJ2-7; 7 nucleotides align to TRBD1. CDR1 MNHEY and CDR2 SVGAGI come from the germline V gene. The CDR3 runs 13 residues. V gave up 7 bases and J gave up 0 bases; unmatched junction bases: 3. The CDR3 bases are TGTGCCAGCACCGGGACAGCCTCCTACGAGCAGTACTTC. The encoded protein is CASTGTASYEQYF.

The chain links TRBV4-3 to TRBJ1-1; 8 bases match TRBD1. The J segment lost 8 bases and the V segment lost 1 base, leaving 3 bases of the junction unmatched. Germline CDR1 is LGHNA and CDR2 is YSLEER. The CDR3 has 13 residues. CDR3 coding DNA: TGCGCCAGCAGCCAAGGCTGGGACAGGGAAGCTTTCTTT. This translates into CASSQGWDREAFF.

This rearrangement joins TRBV7-2 to TRBJ2-2, with 7 bases aligning to TRBD1. CDR1 is SGHTA and CDR2 is FQGNSA in the germline V gene. There are 15 residues in the CDR3. The trim removed 5 bases at V and 4 bases at J, leaving 7 bases unmatched. The CDR3 sequence: CASSPPGQSTGELFF. The CDR3 DNA reads as TGTGCCAGCAGCCCGCCGGGACAGAGCACCGGGGAGCTGTTTTTT.

This clone was counted ten times or more. This chain joins TRBV28 and TRBJ2-7; TRBD1 agrees at 10 bases. Germline assignment: CDR1 MDHEN and CDR2 SYDVKM. Trimming took 3 bases from V and 1 from J; bases not matched to a gene: 3. There are 15 residues in the CDR3. CDR3 loop: CASSLWGQGSYEQYF. CDR3 coding DNA: TGTGCCAGCAGTTTGTGGGGACAGGGGTCCTACGAGCAGTACTTC.

This clone has a handful of counts. The rearrangement links TRBV5-1 to TRBJ2-2; D unresolved. The germline CDR1 and CDR2 sequences are SGHRS and YFSETQ. Trimming pared 4 bases from V and 0 bases from J, leaving 13 bases between. The CDR3 spans 16 residues. The CDR3 sequence is CASSLSTRANTGELFF. The CDR3 bases are TGCGCCAGCAGCCTGTCGACTCGCGCGAACACCGGGGAGCTGTTTTTT.

This clone came up a few times. The chain links TRBV18 to TRBJ2-7, with unresolved D. There are 12 residues in the CDR3. From germline, CDR1 is KGHSH and CDR2 LQKENI. Trimming removed 3 bases at V and 5 bases at J, with 8 bases between. For the CDR3, the DNA is TGTGCCAGCTCACCCTCATCCCACGAGCAGTACTTC. Translated, it gives CASSPSSHEQYF. Full variable domain (remainder filled in from reference TRBV18 and TRBJ2-7): NAGVMQNPRHLVRRRGQEARLRCSPMKGHSHVYWYRQLPEEGLKFMVYLQKENIIDESGMPKERFSAEFPKEGPSILRIQQVVRGDSAAYFCASSPSSHEQYFGPGTRLTVT.

Many counts were recorded for this clone. V and J are TRBV25-1 and TRBJ2-7; D might be TRBD2 (5 bases). Germline loops: CDR1 MGHDK, CDR2 SYGVNS. V was shortened by 6 bases and J by 6 bases, with 15 bases between the two germline ends. This CDR3 is 13 amino acids long. The CDR3 bases are TGTGCCAGCAGAGACTTACTAGATAGCGAGCAGTACTTC. Amino acid sequence: CASRDLLDSEQYF.

Only a few counts were recorded for this clone. J is TRBJ1-2 and V is TRBV28; 9 bases fit TRBD1. The CDR3 sequence is 14 residues long. V shed 6 bases and J 3 bases; nucleotides not matched to a gene: 5. Per germline, CDR1 MDHEN and CDR2 SYDVKM. The CDR3 DNA reads TGTGCCAGCAGCGGACAGGGGAAATACTATGGCTACACCTTC. It translates to CASSGQGKYYGYTF.

In this sample, this clone turned up many times. The CDR3 DNA sequence: TGTGCCAGCAGCGATTCCCCAACAGGGGACTACACCTTC. Amino acids: CASSDSPTGDYTF. The chain carries TRBV7-2 and TRBJ1-2; 7 bases are shared with TRBD1. The CDR3 contains 13 residues. Germline trimming cut 5 bases from V and 10 bases from J; bases unmatched to any gene: 10. Germline V gene data show CDR1 as SGHTA and CDR2 as FQGNSA.

The chain employs TRBV6-5 and TRBJ2-3, with 9 positions matching TRBD1. Germline assignment: CDR1 MNHEY and CDR2 SVGAGI. V dropped 6 bases and J dropped 3; count of bases not matched to a gene: 7. The CDR3 totals 15 residues. This chain's CDR3 is CASRAGQGLTDTQYF. The CDR3 DNA sequence: TGTGCCAGCAGGGCGGGACAGGGCTTAACAGATACGCAGTATTTT.

This clone was counted ten times or more. The chain joins TRBV7-9 to TRBJ1-3, with 10 positions matching TRBD1. Germline lookup yields CDR1 SEHNR and CDR2 FQNEAQ (reference sequence). Trimming removed 2 bases from V and 0 bases from J; junction bases left unmatched: 4. CDR3 length: 17 residues. The CDR3 DNA is TGTGCCAGCAGCTTACCGGGACAGGGGAACTCTGGAAACACCATATATTTT. Its translation: CASSLPGQGNSGNTIYF.

This clone was counted between two and nine times. V gene TRBV11-2 combines with J gene TRBJ1-2; TRBD1 aligns across 9 bases. Germline CDR1 and CDR2: SGHAT and FQNNGV. The CDR3 consists of 17 residues. The trim removed 2 bases at V and 0 bases at J, leaving 7 bases unmatched. The DNA of the CDR3 is TGTGCCAGCAGCTTACTTTTGGGACAGGGTTCTAACTATGGCTACACCTTC. It translates to CASSLLLGQGSNYGYTF.

This clone has more than one count but fewer than ten. The chain joins TRBV29-1 to TRBJ1-5, with 10 bases fitting TRBD1. V shed 1 base and J 5 bases; nucleotides not matched to a gene: 2. CDR1 is SQVTM and CDR2 is ANQGSEA in the germline V gene. CDR3 size: 14 residues. The CDR3 sequence is CSVEVGTGDQPQHF. The CDR3 DNA is TGCAGCGTTGAAGTGGGGACAGGGGATCAGCCCCAGCATTTT.

This clone appeared a few times. This rearrangement joins TRBV5-1 to TRBJ1-6, with D uncertain. The CDR3 has 15 residues. In germline, CDR1 is SGHRS, CDR2 YFSETQ. Trimming removed 0 bases at V and 5 bases at J, with 9 bases between. DNA of the CDR3: TGCGCCAGCAGCTTGGGGCCAAACCATAATTCACCCCTCCACTTT. Its protein is CASSLGPNHNSPLHF. The variable domain in full, with the rest retrieved from reference TRBV5-1 and TRBJ1-6, is KAGVTQTPRYLIKTRGQQVTLSCSPISGHRSVSWYQQTPGQGLQFLFEYFSETQRNKGNFPGRFSGRQFSNSRSEMNVSTLELGDSALYLCASSLGPNHNSPLHFGNGTRLTVT.

The CDR3 region has the DNA TGTGCCAGCAGCCAAAGCCCTTGGAGGGTAGAATCACCCCTCCACTTT. It specifies CASSQSPWRVESPLHF. This chain joins TRBV14 and TRBJ1-6; D gene unclear. CDR1 and CDR2 (germline): SGHDN, FVKESK. The V end lost 2 bases, the J end lost 10 bases, and 18 bases lay between the germline ends. The CDR3 is 16 amino acids.

The V call is TRBV6-6, the J call TRBJ1-1; no clear D gene. CDR3 length: 13 residues. Germline V CDR1 and CDR2: MNHNY, SVGAGI (reference sequence). V lost 5 bases and J lost 4, with 11 bases in between. The CDR3 here is CASSNPPSTEAFF. The CDR3 DNA reads as TGTGCCAGCAGTAACCCCCCGAGCACTGAAGCTTTCTTT.

This chain joins TRBV7-2 and TRBJ2-5, with TRBD2 matching 8 bases. The CDR3 contains 16 residues. CDR1 is SGHTA and CDR2 is FQGNSA in the germline V gene. J lost 5 bases, V lost 2 bases, and 10 bases had no gene match. The CDR3 region has the DNA TGTGCCAGCAGCTTACTAGACCGGGGGGGCCGGGAGACCCAGTACTTC. It specifies CASSLLDRGGRETQYF.

This clone was recorded at least ten times. This chain uses TRBV7-9 with TRBJ1-6; no definite D call. The V and J ends lost 4 bases and 5 bases respectively, with 9 bases between them. In germline, CDR1 is SEHNR, CDR2 FQNEAQ (reference sequence). This CDR3 contains 14 residues. The CDR3 loop reads CASSSDRDNSPLHF. The CDR3 DNA is TGTGCCAGCAGCTCGGATCGCGATAATTCACCCCTCCACTTT.

This clone was detected a few times. The genes are TRBV15 and TRBJ2-7; D may be TRBD2 (5 bases). Germline assignment: CDR1 LNHNV and CDR2 YYDKDF (reference sequence). This CDR3 is 15 amino acids long. V lost 0 bases to trimming and J lost 4 bases, with 13 bases between them. The CDR3 DNA is TGTGCCACCAGCAGAGATCGGGCGGACTCTTACGAGCAGTACTTC. Protein sequence: CATSRDRADSYEQYF.

This clone was counted only a few times. The V call is TRBV18, the J call TRBJ1-5; unclear D gene. The CDR3 length is 13 residues. Germline V CDR1 and CDR2: KGHSH, LQKENI. Trimming took off 3 bases at V and 3 bases at J, with 6 bases between the two ends. DNA of the CDR3: TGTGCCAGCTCACCCCAGCACAATCAGCCCCAGCATTTT. It translates to CASSPQHNQPQHF.

A few counts support this clone. The CDR3 nucleotides read TGTGCCAGCAGCTTATTGGGACAGGGTCGCACAGATACGCAGTATTTT. Encoded protein: CASSLLGQGRTDTQYF. The genes are TRBV13 and TRBJ2-3, with 9 bases lining up with TRBD1. Germline CDR1 and CDR2: PRHDT and FYEKMQ (reference sequence). The ends lost 2 bases at V and 1 base at J; junction bases unmatched: 4. The CDR3 covers 16 residues.